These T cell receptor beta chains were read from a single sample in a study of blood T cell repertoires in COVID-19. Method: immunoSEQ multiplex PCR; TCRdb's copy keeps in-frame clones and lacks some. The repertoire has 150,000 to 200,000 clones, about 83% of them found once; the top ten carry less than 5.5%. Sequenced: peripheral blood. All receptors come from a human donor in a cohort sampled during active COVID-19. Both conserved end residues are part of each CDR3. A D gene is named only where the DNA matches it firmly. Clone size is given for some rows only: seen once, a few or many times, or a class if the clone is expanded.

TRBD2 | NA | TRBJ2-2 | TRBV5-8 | CASSPFFGGGYTGELFF | TGTGCCAGCAGCCCCTTCTTCGGCGGGGGGTACACCGGGGAGCTGTTTTTT
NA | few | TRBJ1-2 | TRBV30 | CAWSPSYGYTF | TGTGCCTGGAGTCCGAGTTATGGCTACACCTTC
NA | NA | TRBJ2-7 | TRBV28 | CASSSLSVGAEQYF | TGTGCCAGCAGTTCCTTAAGCGTGGGGGCCGAGCAGTACTTC
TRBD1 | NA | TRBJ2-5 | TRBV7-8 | CASMRGRSQETQYF | TGTGCCAGCATGAGGGGGCGCTCCCAAGAGACCCAGTACTTC
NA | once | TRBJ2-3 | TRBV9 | CASSVGSSAGNTQYF | TGTGCCAGCAGCGTAGGGTCTAGCGCAGGAAATACGCAGTATTTT
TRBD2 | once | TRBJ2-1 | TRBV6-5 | CASTKTSGSRNEQFF | TGTGCCAGCACCAAGACTAGCGGGAGTCGTAATGAGCAGTTCTTC
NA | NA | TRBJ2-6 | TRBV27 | CASSFGWGANVLTF | TGTGCCAGCAGTTTCGGGTGGGGGGCCAACGTCCTGACTTTC
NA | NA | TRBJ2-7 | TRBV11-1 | CASSSLAYEQYF | TGTGCCAGCAGCTCCCTCGCCTACGAGCAGTACTTC
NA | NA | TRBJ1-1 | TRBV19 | CATQGQTEAFF | TGTGCCACCCAAGGACAAACTGAAGCTTTCTTT
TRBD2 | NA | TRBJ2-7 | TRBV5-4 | CASSLVGGAGYEQYF | TGTGCCAGCAGCTTGGTCGGGGGGGCCGGCTACGAGCAGTACTTC
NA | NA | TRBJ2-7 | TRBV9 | CASSVAAGPEQYF | TGTGCCAGCAGCGTAGCTGCGGGTCCCGAGCAGTACTTC
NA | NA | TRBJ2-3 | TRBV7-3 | CASSLRARASTDTQYF | TGTGCCAGCAGCTTGCGGGCTAGGGCTAGCACAGATACGCAGTATTTT
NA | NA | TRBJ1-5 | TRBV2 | CASSEDGGGSQPQHF | TGTGCCAGCAGTGAAGACGGGGGGGGCAGTCAGCCCCAGCATTTT
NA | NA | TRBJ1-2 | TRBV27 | CASSPGEAGAFRGYTF | TGTGCCAGCAGCCCAGGGGAGGCGGGGGCCTTTCGTGGCTACACCTTC
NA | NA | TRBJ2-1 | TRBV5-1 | CASSPGQGEQFF | TGCGCCAGCAGCCCCGGACAAGGTGAGCAGTTCTTC
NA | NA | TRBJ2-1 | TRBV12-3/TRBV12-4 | CACTRGSYNEQFF | TGTGCCTGCACTAGGGGCTCCTACAATGAGCAGTTCTTC
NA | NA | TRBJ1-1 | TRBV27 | CASSSPRVGTEAFF | TGTGCCAGCAGTTCCCCCCGGGTGGGCACTGAAGCTTTCTTT
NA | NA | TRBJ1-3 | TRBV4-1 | CASSPPVGAGNTIYF | TGCGCCAGCAGCCCTCCTGTTGGAGCTGGAAACACCATATATTTT
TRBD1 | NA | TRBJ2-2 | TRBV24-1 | CATSLKLGTGRNTGELFF | TGTGCCACCAGTCTTAAATTGGGGACAGGGCGAAACACCGGGGAGCTGTTTTTT
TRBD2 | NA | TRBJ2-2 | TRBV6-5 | CASSRAGAGELFF | TGTGCCAGCTCTCGAGCGGGAGCCGGGGAGCTGTTTTTT
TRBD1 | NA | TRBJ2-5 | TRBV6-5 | CASNTGAQGSAQYF | TGTGCCAGCAATACAGGGGCCCAGGGGTCGGCCCAGTACTTC
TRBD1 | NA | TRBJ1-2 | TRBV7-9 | CASSLDRSYGYTF | TGTGCCAGCAGCTTGGACAGGAGCTATGGCTACACCTTC
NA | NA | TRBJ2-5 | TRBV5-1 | CASSLARETQYF | TGCGCCAGCAGCTTGGCGCGGGAGACCCAGTACTTC
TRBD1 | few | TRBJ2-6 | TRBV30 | CAWSVLFDRGSSAGANVLTF | TGTGCCTGGAGTGTCCTCTTTGACAGGGGAAGCTCTGCTGGGGCCAACGTCCTGACTTTC
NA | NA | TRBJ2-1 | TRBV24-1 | CATSDFTGSQFF | TGTGCCACCAGTGATTTTACGGGAAGTCAGTTCTTC
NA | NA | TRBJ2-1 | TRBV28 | CASSPRVARYNEQFF | TGTGCCAGCAGTCCCCGTGTGGCTAGGTACAATGAGCAGTTCTTC
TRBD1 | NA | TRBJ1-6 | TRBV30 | CAWTGGGGSSYNSPLHF | TGTGCCTGGACCGGTGGAGGGGGCAGCTCCTATAATTCACCCCTCCACTTT
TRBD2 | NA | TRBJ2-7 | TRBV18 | CASSLQRGAPYEQYF | TGTGCCAGCTCACTACAGCGGGGCGCGCCCTACGAGCAGTACTTC
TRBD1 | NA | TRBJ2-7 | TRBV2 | CASRGEGTARYEQYF | TGTGCCAGCAGGGGGGAAGGGACAGCCCGCTACGAGCAGTACTTC
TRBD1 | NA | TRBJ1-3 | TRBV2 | CASSSTGSGNTIYF | TGTGCCAGCAGTTCGACAGGGTCGGGAAACACCATATATTTT
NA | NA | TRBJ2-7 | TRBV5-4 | CASSPDRTVYEQYF | TGTGCCAGCAGCCCAGACAGAACAGTCTACGAGCAGTACTTC
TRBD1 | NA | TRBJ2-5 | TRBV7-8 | CASSLQGARETQYF | TGTGCCAGCAGCTTACAGGGGGCCCGGGAGACCCAGTACTTC
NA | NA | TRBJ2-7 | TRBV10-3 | CANWSNYEQYF | TGTGCCAACTGGTCCAACTACGAGCAGTACTTC
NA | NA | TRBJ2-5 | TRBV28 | CASSIQGRAQETQYF | TGTGCCAGCAGTATTCAGGGTAGGGCCCAAGAGACCCAGTACTTC
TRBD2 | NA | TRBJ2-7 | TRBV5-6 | CASSLRASGVVSYEQYF | TGTGCCAGCAGCTTGAGGGCTAGCGGGGTTGTCTCCTACGAGCAGTACTTC
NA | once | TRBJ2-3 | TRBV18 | CASSPRTRGTDTQYF | TGTGCCAGCTCACCAAGGACCCGGGGGACAGATACGCAGTATTTT
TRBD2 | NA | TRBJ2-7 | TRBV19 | CASSMGLAALYEQYF | TGTGCCAGTAGTATGGGACTAGCGGCGCTCTACGAGCAGTACTTC
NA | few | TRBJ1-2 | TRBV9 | CASSVAENYGYTF | TGTGCCAGCAGCGTAGCGGAGAACTATGGCTACACCTTC
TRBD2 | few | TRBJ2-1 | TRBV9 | CASSVAPSGRAGNEQFF | TGTGCCAGCAGCGTAGCCCCCAGCGGGAGGGCCGGCAATGAGCAGTTCTTC
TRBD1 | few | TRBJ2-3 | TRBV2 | CATIAQGAQADTQYF | TGTGCCACCATAGCACAGGGGGCGCAGGCAGATACGCAGTATTTT